This T cell receptor (beta chain) was obtained from a study of blood T cell repertoires in COVID-19 (dated by TCRdb to between 2020 and 2021). At the level of the whole study: The collaborator samples originated in the United States, Italy and Spain and spanned the acute and convalescent phases of COVID-19. The prospective study material was composed of cDNA or gDNA derived from T cells, B-cell-depleted T cells, or PBMCs. Subjects who had been exposed to COVID-19, were actively infected with it, or had recovered from it provided the deeply sampled blood TCRbeta repertoires that made up the dataset. The repertoires were released in a freely available public database intended as a resource for research on the immune response to SARS-CoV-2. The samples were drawn from two sources: the first 160 participants of the ongoing ImmuneRACE study, and 1,254 subjects contributed by 6 global collaborators. Nearly every sample came with metadata listing a de-identified subject ID, COVID-19 status, age in years and sex. Where available, HLA class I and class II types were obtained from metadata supplied by the sample provider rather than from assay-based typing. General conclusions and limits of the study: Clinical and demographic metadata were provided uncurated, with the amount varying by source and participant.

TCRbeta CDR3 regions were amplified from genomic DNA by means of the immunoSEQ Assay, a bias-controlled multiplex PCR. For the original study's pipeline: Nucleated cell counts per sample were estimated from amplification of reference gene primers within the assay. Sequence reads were collapsed and filtered to measure the absolute abundance of every unique TCRbeta CDR3 rearrangement. Productive Simpson clonality was computed per sample as the square root of Simpson's diversity index over productive rearrangements. Sourced from immuneACCESS, this table was stored by TCRdb with only in-frame sequences that have V and J called. A share of the clones is absent; for the studies checked, an unresolved V gene accounts for under half, and the remainder has no known explanation. V and J calls and clone size follow that table, whereas D and trimming were derived from the DNA. The sample records about 240,000 clones, 80% to 90% of which are singletons. Of the sample, 6.2% falls within the top ten clones.

Collaborating institutions collected whole blood in K2EDTA tubes following their own protocols. For TCRbeta analysis, collaborators shipped samples in one of three forms: frozen whole blood, isolated PBMCs, or DNA extracted from either of those sample types. The CDR3 covers 15 residues, taking in both the cysteine and the phenylalanine. Only CDR3 DNA remains: 45 bases, in frame from the first base. CDR1 SGHNT and CDR2 YYREEE were looked up in the germline V gene (reference sequence). V was cut back by 0 bases and J by 0 bases, leaving a gap of 7 bases between them. With regard to this clone: Its antigen is not yet known. No quality values exist for individual bases; no much larger clone is one base distant.

The chain is made from TRBV5-4 and TRBJ2-4; no D gene is confidently identified. The sample taken for sequencing was peripheral blood. This TCR derives from a man between 60 and 75 years old with acute or convalescent COVID-19. The CDR3 reads as follows: CASSLDPLAKNIQYF. DNA sequence: TGTGCCAGCAGCTTGGATCCGTTAGCCAAAAACATTCAGTACTTC.